What follows describes a single TCR beta chain. These data come from a study of cytomegalovirus exposure and HLA in healthy donors. Only in-frame clones appear in the TCRdb table, and some are missing; sequencing was by immunoSEQ multiplex PCR. The sample yields 300,000 to 400,000 clones, 86% seen once. The sequenced material came from PBMCs. This receptor was taken from a woman aged 18-29 years in good health and CMV-seronegative.

The CDR3 region has the DNA TGTGCCAGCAGCCCCCGACAGGGGGGCACCGGGGAGCTGTTTTTT. As protein: CASSPRQGGTGELFF. V gene TRBV7-8 combines with J gene TRBJ2-2; TRBD1 agrees at 9 bases. V shed 5 bases and J 4 bases; nucleotides not matched to a gene: 5. This CDR3 is 15 amino acids long. Looked up from germline, CDR1 is SGHVS and CDR2 is FQNEAQ.